The next 23 T cell receptor beta chains were all read from a single sample in a study of T cell responses to AZD1222 COVID-19 vaccine. The assay was immunoSEQ multiplex PCR, and TCRdb's table has in-frame clones only and misses some. The sample lists about 140,000 clones, 90% seen once, with 3.4% in the top ten. The sample here was peripheral blood, taken on day 0 of AZD1222 vaccination. The receptors shown here come from an adult in good health.

A few counts support this clone. The rearrangement uses TRBV20-1 and TRBJ2-5; D remains ambiguous. Trimming removed 6 bases at V and 9 bases at J, with 14 bases between. Germline lookup yields CDR1 DFQATT and CDR2 SNEGSKA (reference sequence). The CDR3 has 11 residues. CDR3: CSATTNQAQYF. The CDR3 DNA is TGCAGTGCCACGACCAACCAGGCCCAGTACTTC.

This sequence joins TRBV11-2 and TRBJ1-2; 8 nucleotides agree with TRBD1. Germline assignment: CDR1 SGHAT and CDR2 FQNNGV. This CDR3 is built from 16 residues. The trim removed 5 bases at V and 3 bases at J, leaving 11 bases unmatched. The CDR3 sequence is CASSPHGQGAYYGYTF. CDR3 DNA: TGTGCCAGCAGCCCCCATGGCCAGGGGGCTTACTATGGCTACACCTTC.

The rearrangement uses TRBV29-1 and TRBJ2-1; D gene uncertain. V lost 4 bases and J 3 bases, leaving 10 bases between the germline ends. Germline CDR1 SQVTM, CDR2 ANQGSEA. The CDR3 has 13 residues. CDR3 nucleotide sequence: TGCAGCGTTGCTTCGCCAAACTACAATGAGCAGTTCTTC. It specifies CSVASPNYNEQFF.

The CDR3 DNA follows: TGTGCCAGCAGCGGCCTCCAAGAGACCCAGTACTTC. This sequence encodes CASSGLQETQYF. The rearrangement links TRBV9 to TRBJ2-5, with D unresolved. The V end was cut by 3 bases, the J end by 1 base, with 4 bases between. Germline V CDR1 and CDR2: SGDLS, YYNGEE. The CDR3 runs to 12 residues.

J is TRBJ1-5 and V is TRBV19, with 9 positions matching TRBD1. The length of the CDR3 is 15 residues. The ends lost 8 bases at V and 5 bases at J; junction bases unmatched: 10. Germline loops: CDR1 LNHDA, CDR2 SQIVND (reference sequence). The CDR3 DNA reads TGTGCCAGTGCTGGGGACAGGGTGATGGATCAGCCCCAGCATTTT. This gives the protein CASAGDRVMDQPQHF.

V and J are TRBV18 and TRBJ2-2, with unresolved D. This CDR3 spans 13 amino acids. The V end was cut by 3 bases, the J end by 4 bases, with 6 bases between. Germline V gene data show CDR1 as KGHSH and CDR2 as LQKENI. The CDR3 DNA reads as TGTGCCAGCTCACCCCTCTTCACCGGGGAGCTGTTTTTT. Amino acids: CASSPLFTGELFF.

This chain joins TRBV6-6 and TRBJ1-5; D unclear. CDR3 size: 14 residues. Germline V gene sequence: CDR1 MNHNY, CDR2 SVGAGI (reference sequence). V gave up 4 bases and J gave up 3 bases, with 10 bases separating them. The CDR3 here is CASSFSGDNQPQHF. The DNA for the CDR3 is TGTGCCAGCAGTTTTTCGGGAGACAATCAGCCCCAGCATTTT.

This chain links TRBV6-5 with TRBJ2-1; 9 bases map to TRBD2. Germline CDR1 MNHEY, CDR2 SVGAGI. This CDR3 contains 13 residues. V was clipped by 6 bases and J by 4 bases; unmatched bases: 1. CDR3 in DNA: TGTGCCAGCAGCCTAGCGGGATACAATGAGCAGTTCTTC. Translation: CASSLAGYNEQFF.

In this sample, this clone turned up a few times. The V call is TRBV6-6, the J call TRBJ2-7; D gene unclear. In germline, CDR1 is MNHNY, CDR2 SVGAGI (reference sequence). Deletions cut 6 bases from V and 7 bases from J, with 13 bases between. There are 12 residues in the CDR3. The CDR3 coding sequence is TGTGCCAGCAGATACGAGGCGAGAGAGCAGTACTTC. It yields the protein CASRYEAREQYF.

The rearrangement links TRBV30 to TRBJ1-5; no definite D call. CDR3 length: 13 residues. Germline-derived CDR1 and CDR2 are GTSNPN and SVGIG (reference sequence). The V gene lost 7 bases and the J gene lost 2 bases, with 12 bases spanning the gap. Here the CDR3 reads CALSGGRNQPQHF. The CDR3 DNA sequence: TGTGCCTTGAGCGGCGGACGCAATCAGCCCCAGCATTTT.

CDR3 protein: CASSLSVGPIGNEQFF. Written as DNA, the CDR3 is TGTGCCAGCAGCTTATCGGTAGGTCCCATAGGGAATGAGCAGTTCTTC. The rearrangement joins TRBV5-4 to TRBJ2-1, with D hard to call. Trimming cost V 2 bases and J 7 bases, with 19 bases left between them. CDR1 and CDR2 (germline): SGHNT, YYREEE (reference sequence). The CDR3 length is 16 residues.

The V and J genes are TRBV7-2 and TRBJ1-1; tentative D call: TRBD1 (6 bases). There are 15 residues in the CDR3. Trimming left V 2 bases short and J 6 bases short, with 16 bases between. Looked up from germline, CDR1 is SGHTA and CDR2 is FQGNSA. Here the CDR3 reads CASSLQQGARAEAFF. CDR3 nucleotide sequence: TGTGCCAGCAGCTTACAACAGGGAGCTAGGGCTGAAGCTTTCTTT.

The rearrangement links TRBV18 to TRBJ2-7; TRBD2 aligns across 7 bases. The CDR3 sequence is 13 residues long. J lost 2 bases, V lost 9 bases, and 7 bases had no gene match. The germline V gene encodes CDR1 KGHSH and CDR2 LQKENI. The CDR3 loop is CASRGDGPYEQYF. CDR3 in DNA: TGTGCCAGTCGGGGGGACGGTCCCTACGAGCAGTACTTC.

The chain employs TRBV5-1 and TRBJ2-3; D is undetermined. The CDR3 spans 16 residues. Deletions cut 0 bases from V and 0 bases from J, with 11 bases between. The V gene's germline CDR1 is SGHRS and CDR2 YFSETQ. The CDR3 DNA reads as TGCGCCAGCAGCTTGGTTTCGCGGTCTAGCACAGATACGCAGTATTTT. Its protein is CASSLVSRSSTDTQYF.

This rearrangement joins TRBV6-1 to TRBJ1-2; no clear D. CDR3 length: 15 amino acids. V lost 2 bases, J lost 1 base, and 11 bases lay in between. Germline V gives CDR1 MNHNS, CDR2 SASEGT. In DNA, the CDR3 is TGTGCCAGCAGTGAATGGGCCGGAGGTAACTATGGCTACACCTTC. Its protein is CASSEWAGGNYGYTF.

This chain uses TRBV5-1 with TRBJ1-6; D is possibly TRBD1 (5 bases). The CDR3 extends over 17 amino acids. V was trimmed by 1 base and J by 7 bases, leaving 18 bases between them. CDR1 SGHRS and CDR2 YFSETQ come from the germline V gene. CDR3 sequence: CASSLQPGLGTNSPLHF. The CDR3, as DNA: TGCGCCAGCAGCTTGCAGCCGGGACTCGGTACAAATTCACCCCTCCACTTT. Full variable domain (outside the CDR3, taken from reference TRBV5-1 and TRBJ1-6): KAGVTQTPRYLIKTRGQQVTLSCSPISGHRSVSWYQQTPGQGLQFLFEYFSETQRNKGNFPGRFSGRQFSNSRSEMNVSTLELGDSALYLCASSLQPGLGTNSPLHFGNGTRLTVT.

The CDR3 loop reads CASSQAGGNSHNSPLHF. Here the CDR3 DNA reads TGTGCCAGCAGCCAAGCCGGGGGGAACTCGCATAATTCACCCCTCCACTTT. The chain combines TRBV3-1 (or the pseudogene TRBV3-2) with TRBJ1-6; TRBD1 is a possible D gene (5 bases). Germline V gives CDR1 LGHDT, CDR2 YNNKEL (reference sequence). Trimming removed 1 base from V and 5 bases from J, with 15 bases in between. The CDR3 is made up of 17 amino acids.

The chain joins TRBV7-6 to TRBJ1-2, with a tentative D call TRBD1 (6 bases). Trimming stripped 5 bases from V and 8 bases from J, with 18 bases between. The CDR3 runs to 14 residues. CDR1 is SGHVS and CDR2 is FNYEAQ in the germline V gene. The CDR3 spells CASSAPGGLRGYTF. The CDR3 DNA reads as TGTGCCAGCAGCGCCCCCGGGGGGCTTCGAGGCTACACCTTC.

The rearrangement joins TRBV19 to TRBJ1-2; D uncertain. The germline V gene has CDR1 LNHDA and CDR2 SQIVND (reference sequence). Trimming stripped 4 bases from V and 3 bases from J, with 15 bases between. This CDR3 is built from 15 residues. CDR3 in amino acids: CASSRYGEADYGYTF. CDR3 nucleotide sequence: TGTGCCAGTAGTAGGTATGGGGAGGCTGACTATGGCTACACCTTC. Drawing the rest from reference TRBV19 and TRBJ1-2, the complete variable domain is DGGITQSPKYLFRKEGQNVTLSCEQNLNHDAMYWYRQDPGQGLRLIYYSQIVNDFQKGDIAEGYSVSREKKESFPLTVTSAQKNPTAFYLCASSRYGEADYGYTFGSGTRLTVV.

The chain couples TRBV5-1 to TRBJ1-1; D is unclear. Between the trimmed V and J ends, which lost 1 base and 0 bases, there was a span of 10 bases. The CDR3 is 15 amino acids. The germline V gene has CDR1 SGHRS and CDR2 YFSETQ. The chain's CDR3 is CASSLRYPMNTEAFF. The CDR3 nucleotides read TGCGCCAGCAGCTTGAGGTATCCGATGAACACTGAAGCTTTCTTT.

This sequence joins TRBV30 and TRBJ1-5, with 10 bases fitting TRBD1. Germline assignment: CDR1 GTSNPN and CDR2 SVGIG (reference sequence). After removal of 3 bases from V and 3 bases from J, the junction contained 5 bases not matched to a gene. The CDR3 has 15 residues. DNA for the CDR3: TGTGCCTGGAGGCTGGGACAGGGGATCAATCAGCCCCAGCATTTT. It is translated as CAWRLGQGINQPQHF.

CDR3 nucleotide sequence: TGCGCCAGCAGCCCGACGTCTGCTGGGTCATGGACCCAGTACTTC. Translation: CASSPTSAGSWTQYF. The chain couples TRBV4-1 to TRBJ2-5; D is unclear. V gave up 4 bases and J gave up 7 bases, with 19 bases separating them. The germline gives CDR1 MGHRA, CDR2 YSYEKL. CDR3 size: 15 residues.

The chain joins TRBV7-3 to TRBJ2-3; D gene uncertain. Germline V CDR1 and CDR2: SGHTA, FQGTGA. CDR3 length: 15 residues. Trimming pared 5 bases from V and 2 bases from J, leaving 14 bases between. The CDR3 DNA is TGTGCCAGCAGCCCCATGGCAGCTATCACAGATACGCAGTATTTT. This encodes CASSPMAAITDTQYF.